This T cell receptor (beta chain) stems from a study of cytomegalovirus exposure and HLA in healthy donors (dated by TCRdb to about 2017). In terms of the full investigation: In an earlier analysis of 587 of the donors, 250 to 300 Gb of sequence data and roughly 100 million unique TCR beta sequences from 150 million to 200 million T cells were reported. An early release that covered some 630 HLA-typed donors contained 300 to 350 gigabases of sequencing data and about 84 million unique TCR sequences. Of the 300 to 450 genotyped donors, more than 75% were placed in the genetic ancestry cluster associated with self-reported Caucasian donors. The aim of the study was to test whether cataloging public T cell receptors could identify signatures of past pathogen exposure. The study used immunosequencing to profile the T cell repertoires of 600 to 850 subjects and linked those repertoires to cytomegalovirus serostatus. Besides the first cohort of 550 to 750 subjects, a separate validation cohort made up of some 110 different subjects was used. To predict cytomegalovirus infection status, the study combined high-throughput TCR immunosequencing, statistical association of individual TCRs with disease status, and machine learning. In a later analysis, previously published TCR beta repertoires from 550 to 750 donors were re-analyzed and high-resolution HLA genotyping was added so that TCR occurrence patterns could be studied. Rather than drawing on any new phenotypic data, the later analysis identified candidate immune exposures from TCR beta sequences and the way those sequences occurred across donors. To decide whether each TCR beta V gene segment behaved as functional or pseudogenic, an earlier analysis of fewer than 750 of the donors relied on high-throughput TCR beta sequencing. Donor age, sex, ethnicity and CMV serostatus were compiled together with the repertoire data. A later genetic analysis used genome-wide SNP genotypes for about 60% of the roughly 670 donors, treating that subset as a discovery cohort. All discovery cohort repertoires had been generated using a single sequencing platform. Both class I and class II loci were covered by HLA typing, at four-digit resolution. Typing coverage differed by locus: A, B, C, DRB1 and DQB1 were typed in roughly 620-630 donors, DQA1 in 522, DPA1 in nearly 610, and DPB1 in around 490. Five DR-DQ haplotypes were treated as single units for association and clustering because of strong linkage in the cohort. On average, roughly 240,000 unique TCR beta nucleotide sequences were sequenced per donor among a few hundred genotyped donors of the cohort, with roughly 18% of those sequences being non-productive.

The cohort consisted of hundreds of healthy bone marrow donors. All cohort members were sampled while nominally healthy, although unrecorded immune exposures were likely present. The donor was CMV seronegative and belonged to the group of 380 or so seronegative cohort members. Each donor provided a peripheral blood sample, and peripheral blood mononuclear cells were used for TCR beta sequencing. Genomic DNA was extracted from the blood cell samples with the Qiagen DNeasy Blood Extraction Kit. Germline trimming: 3 bases from V, 8 bases from J; junction bases outside gene matches: 8. Taken from cysteine to phenylalanine, the CDR3 has 16 residues. Only CDR3 DNA is held: 48 bases, read in frame from base 1. Via the germline V gene (reference sequence), CDR1 is SGHNT and CDR2 YYREEE. This clone showed up just a few times. It lacks a known antigen. The input lacks base qualities; no much larger clone sits a single base away.

The full study reports these points: A later analysis reported that several top co-occurrence clusters appeared linked to parvovirus B19, influenza, CMV and Epstein-Barr virus. In a later analysis, TCR association rates were found to vary across HLA loci, with the most associated TCRs seen for DRB1 alleles and the fewest for HLA-C alleles. For the cohort, immune exposure information was limited to CMV serostatus. Linkage disequilibrium might explain the correlated functional status among segregating V segments, but an unknown experimental factor could not be excluded. Because HLA typing was missing for some donors at each locus, association tests included only the typed subset. The 87-base-pair reads could not distinguish some IMGT-functional V segments, including TRBV6-2 and TRBV6-3, so those segments were excluded. The earlier analysis of fewer than 750 of the donors excluded about 16 rarely observed V segments, including chromosome 9 orphons, because counts were too low. The sequencing pipeline was judged likely to have produced a cluster of highly shared sequence variants as a technical artifact. When HLA alleles, especially DR and DQ, strongly co-occurred, TCR associations were difficult to assign to individual alleles. Sequencing depth was assumed to be roughly uniform across donors in the presence/absence analyses, though that assumption may not hold. In an earlier analysis of about 550 of the donors, most TCR beta V segments were observed in productive rearrangements about 87% or about 30% of the time, broadly matching IMGT annotations. Specific HLA alleles were associated with 18,000 or so TCR beta sequences at a false discovery rate of 0.05 in a later analysis. Three of the identified cytomegalovirus-associated TCR beta chains were confirmed in vitro to be specific for cytomegalovirus antigens. Compared with the approximately 670-donor mean, donors in an Asian-associated ancestry cluster had fewer N-insertions in productive TCRs, according to a later genetic analysis. Across donors, most TCR sequences were observed very rarely, whereas some public TCRs were present in many individuals. In a later genetic analysis, a missense DCLRE1C variant was associated with V-gene and J-gene trimming of TCR beta chains, and the association was replicated in an independent cohort. A total of roughly 160 TCR beta chains were listed by the study as associated with cytomegalovirus. A further reported finding was that TCR beta sequences accurately predicted the HLA-A and HLA-B alleles for most subjects in the first cohort. In a later analysis, most CMV-associated TCR beta chains were found to appear HLA-restricted, with HLA associations seemingly driven largely by CMV exposure. In a later analysis, HLA-associated TCR beta chains were found to be more clonally expanded and to have lower generation probabilities than equally common non-associated chains. This cohort had only TCR beta chains sequenced, and the lack of alpha or paired-chain data limited which features could be detected. The classifier was reported to diagnose cytomegalovirus status with high specificity and sensitivity in both the original cohort and the validation cohort. The authors suggested that the approach could potentially be extended to other disease states and immunological phenotypes.

Library preparation employed the immunoSEQ multiplex PCR assay. For the multiplex PCR, a mixture combining 60 forward primers for TCR Vbeta segments and 13 reverse primers for TCR Jbeta segments was used. The CDR3 region of rearranged TCR beta genes was amplified from genomic DNA by a multiplex PCR assay. On the Illumina HiSeq System, the amplified TCR beta libraries were sequenced as 87-base-pair reads. The original methods were these. Across the 500 to 850 repertoires, a later analysis counted roughly 77 million unique TCR beta chains, 9.5 million to 12 million of which were shared by at least two donors. Raw reads were error-corrected and collapsed into unique sequences by a nearest-neighbor algorithm in which closely related sequences were merged to remove PCR and sequencing errors. Alignment of CDR3 sequences to IMGT reference sequences was used to assign V, D and J gene segments. Each retained sequence needed at least a six-nucleotide match to both a V gene segment and a J gene segment. Rearrangements were classified as productive when the CDR3 lacked stop codons and remained in frame with V and J, and all other rearrangements were classified as non-productive. CDR3 was defined by IMGT convention, running from the second conserved V-encoded cysteine to the conserved J-encoded phenylalanine. The earlier analysis of roughly 590 of the donors excluded sequences that lacked an unambiguous match to a single V gene segment. An earlier analysis of a few hundred of the donors called V segments functional above 56.7% productive rearrangements and segregating when the between-donor standard deviation exceeded 5%. A statistical classification framework was developed to diagnose cytomegalovirus status using the catalog of TCR beta chain sequences. A later analysis assigned V and J genes by comparing TCR nucleotide sequences with IMGT/GENE-DB human TR gene sequences. The TCRdist pipeline was used in a later analysis to assign CDR3 sequences and most-parsimonious VDJ recombination scenarios. In a later analysis, each TCR beta chain was defined by its CDR3 amino acid sequence together with its V-gene family, and reads lacking a unique V-gene family were excluded. To address suspected cross-contamination and a sequencing artifact, a later analysis removed a few hundred highly shared, low-generation-probability nucleotide sequences. A later analysis calculated a clonal expansion index for each public chain from normalized within-repertoire ranks of inferred template counts. Generation probabilities in a later analysis came from a VDJ recombination model fitted to out-of-frame rearrangements, and those results were checked against IGoR. Hypergeometric tests were used in a later analysis to score TCR-TCR, TCR-HLA and TCR-CMV co-occurrence, with a repertoire-size bias correction applied to the TCR pairs. False discovery rates were estimated in a later analysis by permuting HLA or CMV assignments 20 times. A later analysis grouped co-occurring TCRs with DBSCAN, adding TCRdist sequence similarity when clustering within HLA-allele-positive subsets. Repertoires with fewer than 30,000 or more than 120,000 public chains were left out of co-occurrence clustering, as were four to six repertoires with anomalous nucleotide sharing. Here the immuneACCESS table is served through TCRdb, limited to in-frame sequences with V and J called. Missing clones are a known gap in these copies; in checked studies unresolved V genes cover under half, and the rest lacks a known reason. From that table come the V and J calls and clone size; the DNA was used to work out D and trimming. The sample yields 140,000 to 150,000 clones; approximately 72% were counted once. 6.5% of the sample comes from the top ten.

This receptor was taken from a woman aged 55 to 70 in good health and CMV-seronegative. The chain is encoded by TRBV5-4 joined to TRBJ2-1, and TRBD2 aligns with 13 junction nucleotides. The sample consisted of PBMCs. The CDR3 region reads CASSSLLAGGPYEQFF. The DNA sequence is TGTGCCAGCAGCTCGTTACTAGCGGGGGGGCCATATGAGCAGTTCTTC.